Included here is one TCR beta chain sequence, with context. This entry comes from a study of regulatory T cells in long-lasting Graves disease. CDR1 and CDR2 (germline): SGHRS, YFSETQ. The CDR3 is 15 amino acids. V was cut by 0 bases and J by 3 bases, with 13 bases left in between. Sample time point: newly diagnosed GD, antithyroid drugs for less than 3 months. From PBMCs, RNA was extracted and then used to make the TCR library. Construction of TCR beta libraries relied on iRepertoire HTBI primers and on Arm-PCR targeting CDR3 regions. MiXCR was run by TCRdb on the multiplex PCR reads, yielding one entry per CDR3 protein. The sample includes hundreds of thousands of distinct CDR3 sequences, 15% to 20% of them seen just once. The same sample was also used in a study of T cells in Graves' hyperthyroidism and ophthalmopathy. From that second work: A set of HTBI primers served as the primers for a first-round RT-PCR of the TCR CDR3.

This TCR came from a woman in her forties or fifties with Graves disease. Material: peripheral blood mononuclear cells (PBMCs), obtained at new diagnosis, from a patient treated with antithyroid drugs. The V and J genes are TRBV5-1 and TRBJ2-7; D is possibly TRBD1 (5 bases). CDR3 residues: CASSLGQQILYEQYF. CDR3 bases: TGCGCCAGCAGCTTGGGACAGCAGATTCTCTACGAGCAGTACTTC.